One sample yielded the 27 T cell receptor beta chains listed below, sequenced in a study of blood T cells in healthy people across ages. Alongside a J-beta primer mix, a sample-barcoded 5' primer served in a second PCR lasting roughly 6 to 12 cycles. TCRdb reprocessed the 5' RACE reads via MiXCR and lists one record per CDR3 protein. There are 600,000 to 1,000,000 distinct CDR3 sequences in the sample; about 62% occur only once, and about 20% lies in the top ten. The sample was blood. These receptors were taken from a man in his thirties or forties in good health.

This chain connects TRBV10-3 to TRBJ2-7; the D gene is possibly TRBD1 (5 bases). The V and J ends lost 7 bases and 2 bases respectively, with 12 bases between them. CDR3 size: 13 residues. Germline V gives CDR1 ENHRY, CDR2 SYGVKD. The CDR3 region has the DNA TGTGCCATCACTAGGGGCCCACCCTACGAGCAGTACTTC. Protein sequence: CAITRGPPYEQYF.

The gene calls are TRBV20-1 and TRBJ1-2; TRBD1 might be the D (5 bases). The CDR3 length is 15 residues. Germline CDR1 is DFQATT and CDR2 is SNEGSKA (reference sequence). The V end lost 4 bases, the J end lost 2 bases, and 17 bases lay between the germline ends. DNA for the CDR3: TGCAGTGCTACAAAGCGGAGCAGGGAGAACTATGGCTACACCTTC. Protein product: CSATKRSRENYGYTF.

This rearrangement joins TRBV29-1 to TRBJ2-3; TRBD2 matches at 8 bases. Per germline, CDR1 SQVTM and CDR2 ANQGSEA. Unmatched junction bases numbered 7, after V lost 6 bases and J lost 2 bases. CDR3 length: 14 residues. The CDR3 nucleotides are TGCAGCGTCGGGGGGGCGCCGAACACAGATACGCAGTATTTT. Translated, it gives CSVGGAPNTDTQYF.

The chain employs TRBV21-1 and TRBJ1-2. TRBV21-1 is labeled a pseudogene. The CDR3 sequence is 18 residues long. The CDR3 region has the DNA TGTGCCAGCAGCCGAGTACGTGGGTCGCGGACAGCTAACTATGGCTACACCTTC. Residues: CASSRVRGSRTANYGYTF.

The rearrangement links TRBV20-1 to TRBJ2-1, with a tentative D call TRBD2 (5 bases). Between the trimmed V and J ends, which lost 6 bases and 4 bases, there was a span of 19 bases. Germline V CDR1 and CDR2: DFQATT, SNEGSKA (reference sequence). This CDR3 is 15 amino acids long. Here the CDR3 reads CSALASDARYNEQFF. The DNA of the CDR3 is TGCAGTGCATTAGCGTCGGACGCCAGATACAATGAGCAGTTCTTC.

The chain links TRBV7-9 to TRBJ2-4; D not resolved. Trimming took off 5 bases at V and 7 bases at J, with 15 bases between the two ends. Germline V gene data show CDR1 as SEHNR and CDR2 as FQNEAQ (reference sequence). The CDR3 extends over 14 amino acids. In DNA, the CDR3 is TGTGCCAGCAGCCGAGCCGGGCACCCCAACATTCAGTACTTC. Residues: CASSRAGHPNIQYF.

This chain connects TRBV5-6 to TRBJ2-7, with TRBD1 matching over 10 bases. The CDR3 has 16 residues. In germline, CDR1 is SGHDT, CDR2 YYEEEE. J gave up 4 bases and V 2 bases, and 9 bases lay outside the gene matches. CDR3 nucleotides: TGTGCCAGCAGCTTAGACCCGGGACAGGGGATTTACGAGCAGTACTTC. This encodes CASSLDPGQGIYEQYF.

This clonotype turned up a few times. The rearrangement uses TRBV28 and TRBJ2-5; D ambiguous. The CDR3 length is 13 residues. The V gene's germline CDR1 is MDHEN and CDR2 SYDVKM. Trimming shortened V by 1 base and J by 11 bases, and 14 bases separated the two germline ends. DNA for the CDR3: TGTGCCAGCAGTTTATATTGGACCAAGGAGCAGTACTTC. Protein product: CASSLYWTKEQYF.

The genes are TRBV27 and TRBJ2-7; weak D call: TRBD1 (5 bases). Germline CDR1 and CDR2: MNHEY and SMNVEV (reference sequence). V dropped 1 base and J dropped 7 bases, with 8 bases sitting between them. CDR3 size: 12 residues. The CDR3 loop is CASSLLGEEQYF. The CDR3 DNA sequence: TGTGCCAGCAGTTTATTAGGGGAAGAGCAGTACTTC.

The chain links TRBV24-1 to TRBJ2-2, with D perhaps assigned TRBD1 or TRBD2 (5 bases each). The CDR3 has 15 residues. With 4 bases removed from V and 5 bases from J, the gap between germline ends came to 13 bases. Germline CDR1 and CDR2: KGHDR and SFDVKD. CDR3 sequence (DNA): TGTGCCACCAGTGACGGAGGCAGGGAGACCGGGGAGCTGTTTTTT. Amino acid sequence: CATSDGGRETGELFF.

This clonotype was detected only a few times. CDR3 bases: TGCGCCAGCAGCTTGACAGGGACGTTAGAGACCCAGTACTTC. Its protein product is CASSLTGTLETQYF. This chain links TRBV5-1 with TRBJ2-5, with a tentative D call TRBD1 (6 bases). CDR1 SGHRS and CDR2 YFSETQ come from the germline V gene. V was cut by 1 base and J by 4 bases, with 11 bases left in between. The CDR3 spans 14 residues.

The CDR3 region is CSARRLTVTTNEKLFF. CDR3 nucleotide sequence: TGCAGTGCTAGGAGGCTAACAGTCACAACTAATGAAAAACTGTTTTTT. The genes are TRBV20-1 and TRBJ1-4; D not certain. Trimming took off 3 bases at V and 0 bases at J, with 14 bases between the two ends. CDR3 length: 16 residues. Germline CDR1 reads DFQATT; CDR2 reads SNEGSKA (reference sequence).

The J gene is TRBJ1-2, the V gene TRBV6-2 or TRBV6-3; the D is unclear. The CDR3 is 13 residues long. V was trimmed by 2 bases and J by 3 bases, leaving 7 bases between them. CDR1 is MNHEY, CDR2 SVGEGT, per germline. The DNA of the CDR3 is TGTGCCAGCAGTTACGGGGAGCACTATGGCTACACCTTC. Amino acids: CASSYGEHYGYTF.

This chain joins TRBV20-1 and TRBJ2-1; 11 nucleotides match TRBD2. Germline V gives CDR1 DFQATT, CDR2 SNEGSKA (reference sequence). With 5 bases clipped from V and 5 bases from J, the junction kept 8 bases outside the gene matches. This CDR3 contains 15 residues. The CDR3 sequence is CSAGKAGLADNEQFF. As DNA, the CDR3 is TGCAGTGCTGGCAAAGCGGGACTAGCGGACAATGAGCAGTTCTTC.

This clonotype was observed a handful of times. The rearrangement joins TRBV7-9 to TRBJ1-6, with D unresolved. CDR3 length: 14 amino acids. V lost 1 base, J lost 5 bases, and 6 bases lay in between. From germline, CDR1 is SEHNR and CDR2 FQNEAQ (reference sequence). The CDR3 region has the DNA TGTGCCAGCAGCTTAGGGGGAGATAATTCACCCCTCCACTTT. This gives the protein CASSLGGDNSPLHF.

The chain joins TRBV30 to TRBJ2-7; D might be TRBD2 (5 bases). Trimming cost V 0 bases and J 3 bases, with 6 bases left between them. The CDR3 covers 12 residues. The germline V gene encodes CDR1 GTSNPN and CDR2 SVGIG (reference sequence). The CDR3 loop is CAWSVEGYEQYF. The CDR3 bases are TGTGCCTGGAGTGTAGAGGGCTACGAGCAGTACTTC.

With regard to this clonotype: Mismatch with germline at one junction end may stem from a read error. This sequence joins TRBV27 and TRBJ1-2; no definite D call. The CDR3 runs 12 residues. CDR1 is MNHEY and CDR2 is SMNVEV in the germline V gene (reference sequence). This CDR3 is CASSSGGVGSTF. CDR3 nucleotides: TGTGCCAGCAGTTCCGGCGGGGTTGGCTCCACCTTC.

This chain connects TRBV28 to TRBJ2-5, with TRBD2 matching 10 bases. The J call may be mistaken, given a closer DNA end match to TRBJ2-7. The CDR3 covers 16 residues. Germline CDR1 is MDHEN and CDR2 is SYDVKM. CDR3 sequence (DNA): TGTGCCAGCAGCTACGGGACTAGCGAGAGGCGGTACGAGCAGTACTTC. Translation gives CASSYGTSERRYEQYF.

The genes are TRBV7-2 and TRBJ2-5; weak D call: TRBD1 (5 bases). CDR1 and CDR2 (germline): SGHTA, FQGNSA. The CDR3 sequence is 15 residues long. Trimming cost V 5 bases and J 4 bases, with 17 bases left between them. The CDR3 DNA follows: TGTGCCAGCAGCCCTCCAGGGCCTAGACCAGAGACCCAGTACTTC. This translates into CASSPPGPRPETQYF.

V gene TRBV20-1 combines with J gene TRBJ1-1, with D maybe TRBD1 (5 bases). The CDR3 sequence is 16 residues long. Per the germline V gene, CDR1 is DFQATT and CDR2 is SNEGSKA (reference sequence). Trimming removed 3 bases at V and 3 bases at J, with 20 bases between. Here the CDR3 reads CSARLRKRGRDTEAFF. Written as DNA, the CDR3 is TGCAGTGCTAGGTTGCGGAAAAGGGGCAGGGACACTGAAGCTTTCTTT.

The gene calls are TRBV29-1 and TRBJ1-2; D remains unclear. The germline V and J ends were trimmed by 3 bases and 6 bases, with 14 bases remaining between them. Germline V lookup: CDR1 SQVTM, CDR2 ANQGSEA. This CDR3 spans 13 amino acids. Here the CDR3 reads CSVDPQASHGYTF. The CDR3 bases are TGCAGCGTTGACCCCCAGGCCTCCCATGGCTACACCTTC.

This clonotype was observed at least ten times. The chain carries TRBV29-1 and TRBJ2-7; perhaps TRBD1 as D (6 bases). CDR3 length equals 12 residues. Germline assignment: CDR1 SQVTM and CDR2 ANQGSEA. V lost 5 bases, J lost 6 bases, and 14 bases lay in between. In DNA, the CDR3 is TGCAGCGTTAAGAGACAGGAAGGCGAGCAGTACTTC. The encoded protein is CSVKRQEGEQYF.

V is TRBV21-1 and J is TRBJ1-6; the table names TRBD1, a call not compared with the DNA. TRBV21-1 is flagged as a pseudogene. The CDR3 extends over 18 amino acids. CDR3 residues: CASSSHPTGGLYNSPLHF. The CDR3, as DNA: TGTGCCAGCAGCTCGCACCCGACAGGGGGTCTATATAATTCACCCCTCCACTTT.

Concerning this clonotype: This may come from a read error, since a much larger clone is one base off. The V gene is TRBV28, the J gene TRBJ2-4, with D perhaps assigned TRBD1 or TRBD2 (5 bases each). The better agreement between TRBJ2-7 and the DNA end casts doubt on the J call. There are 17 residues in the CDR3. The germline V gene encodes CDR1 MDHEN and CDR2 SYDVKM. The CDR3 region is CASSYPPPGHLYYEQYF. The CDR3 DNA reads as TGTGCCAGCAGTTACCCCCCACCGGGGCATTTATACTACGAGCAGTACTTC.

A few counts support this clonotype. The rearrangement links TRBV20-1 to TRBJ2-1; 8 bases line up with TRBD2. The V gene end was trimmed by 3 bases and the J gene end by 7 bases; junction bases not matched to a gene: 11. This CDR3 comprises 15 residues. Germline CDR1 and CDR2: DFQATT and SNEGSKA (reference sequence). The DNA of the CDR3 is TGCAGTGCTAGGGAAGGGCGGGGGGTAATTAATGAGCAGTTCTTC. Protein sequence: CSAREGRGVINEQFF.

V usage is TRBV18 and J usage is TRBJ2-4; 9 bases are a match to TRBD2. Gene TRBJ2-7 matches the end of the DNA better, so the J call may be wrong. This CDR3 is built from 15 residues. Germline values: CDR1 KGHSH, CDR2 LQKENI. Here the CDR3 DNA reads TGTGCCAGCTCACCAACTAGCGGGTCCCCCTACGAGCAGTACTTC. This gives the protein CASSPTSGSPYEQYF.

The chain recombines TRBV12-5 with TRBJ1-1; TRBD1 is a possible D gene (5 bases). The CDR3 sequence is 13 residues long. CDR1 is LGHNT and CDR2 is FRNRAP in the germline V gene. Trimming removed 5 bases from V and 12 bases from J, with 19 bases in between. CDR3: CASGPPGDRPPFF. The CDR3 DNA is TGTGCTAGTGGTCCGCCCGGGGACCGCCCTCCTTTCTTT.